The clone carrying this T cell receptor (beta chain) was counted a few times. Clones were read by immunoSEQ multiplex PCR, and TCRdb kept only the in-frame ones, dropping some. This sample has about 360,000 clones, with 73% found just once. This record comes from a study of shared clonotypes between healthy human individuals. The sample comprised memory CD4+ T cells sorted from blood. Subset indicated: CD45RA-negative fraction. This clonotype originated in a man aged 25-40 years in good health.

Here the CDR3 reads CASRPQGPNEKLFF. The CDR3 DNA is TGTGCCAGCAGACCACAGGGGCCTAATGAAAAACTGTTTTTT. The chain links TRBV6-1 to TRBJ1-4; TRBD1 matches at 7 bases. The V gene's germline CDR1 is MNHNS and CDR2 SASEGT. CDR3 length equals 14 residues. The ends lost 6 bases at V and 3 bases at J; junction bases unmatched: 4.